The T cell receptor (beta chain) under discussion was sequenced for a study of persistence of HIV-infected CD4 T cells. Across the whole study: Blood samples, up to roughly 180 mL, came from multiple time points, except two leukapheresis donors sampled once.

From germline, CDR1 is MNHEY and CDR2 SVGAGI. This CDR3 contains 15 residues. The junction had 3 bases not matched to a gene; V was cut back by 5 bases and J by 1 base. Cells were stimulated with overlapping HIV-1 Gag 15-mer peptides. Responding CD4+ T cells were sorted by upregulation of both CD40 ligand and CD69. The libraries were made with immunoSEQ version 4 in survey mode. Method: immunoSEQ multiplex PCR; TCRdb's copy keeps in-frame clones and lacks some. The sample gives tens of thousands of clones, approximately 74% of which show up once; around 1.8% is in the top ten. A note on this clone: What it binds is unknown.

The sample was CD4+ T cells sorted from PBMCs after approximately 19-hour stimulation, taken from a patient who received antiretroviral therapy. The sequence was collected from an adult man with HIV who was CMV-seropositive. The chain joins TRBV6-5 to TRBJ2-2; 8 positions match TRBD2. The CDR3 spells CASSILAGNTGELFF. In DNA form, the CDR3 reads TGTGCCAGCAGTATTCTAGCGGGGAACACCGGGGAGCTGTTTTTT.